These 6 T cell receptor beta chains share one sample of origin, sequenced in a study of T cell changes during pregnancy in multiple sclerosis. Sequencing used immunoSEQ multiplex PCR; TCRdb keeps in-frame clones, though not all of them. The top ten clones hold 0.44% of a sample with about 130,000 clones, about 95% of them seen once. The starting material was peripheral blood, obtained after pregnancy. These receptors came from a female donor with multiple sclerosis, enrolled in a pregnancy study.

This clone was found once. The chain carries TRBV18 and TRBJ2-5, with TRBD1 matching over 7 bases. Germline V gene sequence: CDR1 KGHSH, CDR2 LQKENI. The CDR3 runs 17 residues. V lost 3 bases to trimming and J lost 2 bases; unmatched junction nucleotides: 12. The CDR3 region is CASSPLSVRQGQETQYF. The CDR3 DNA is TGTGCCAGCTCACCCCTTTCTGTTCGACAGGGTCAAGAGACCCAGTACTTC.

V and J are TRBV5-1 and TRBJ2-3; 14 bases fit TRBD2. This CDR3 contains 18 residues. The junction had 5 bases not matched to a gene; V was cut back by 0 bases and J by 2 bases. Germline values: CDR1 SGHRS, CDR2 YFSETQ. CDR3 DNA: TGCGCCAGCAGCTTGGAAGGGACTAGCGGGAGCATCACAGATACGCAGTATTTT. Translation gives CASSLEGTSGSITDTQYF. Based on the CDR3 plus reference TRBV5-1 and TRBJ2-3, the full variable domain is KAGVTQTPRYLIKTRGQQVTLSCSPISGHRSVSWYQQTPGQGLQFLFEYFSETQRNKGNFPGRFSGRQFSNSRSEMNVSTLELGDSALYLCASSLEGTSGSITDTQYFGPGTRLTVL.

The J gene is TRBJ1-1, the V gene TRBV27; no clear D gene. There are 15 residues in the CDR3. Between the trimmed V and J ends, which lost 2 bases and 0 bases, there was a span of 10 bases. The germline CDR1 and CDR2 sequences are MNHEY and SMNVEV (reference sequence). Written as DNA, the CDR3 is TGTGCCAGCAGTTTAGAAGGTCGGGTGAACACTGAAGCTTTCTTT. Translating gives CASSLEGRVNTEAFF.

The chain combines TRBV11-2 with TRBJ2-1; 11 bases line up with TRBD1. Germline V CDR1 and CDR2: SGHAT, FQNNGV. V dropped 3 bases and J dropped 8; count of bases not matched to a gene: 6. The CDR3 consists of 15 residues. The CDR3 region is CASSFRDRGLDEQFF. In nucleotides, the CDR3 is TGTGCCAGCAGCTTCCGGGACAGGGGGTTGGATGAGCAGTTCTTC.

The chain carries TRBV5-6 and TRBJ1-1; D is perhaps TRBD1 (5 bases). This CDR3 has 13 residues. The V gene lost 5 bases and the J gene lost 2 bases, with 10 bases spanning the gap. Germline CDR1 SGHDT, CDR2 YYEEEE. The CDR3 loop reads CASSLTVNTEAFF. The CDR3 coding sequence is TGTGCCAGCAGTCTGACAGTTAACACTGAAGCTTTCTTT.

The chain has TRBV7-8 and TRBJ1-5; D gene ambiguous. The CDR3 extends over 15 amino acids. V gave up 5 bases and J gave up 3 bases, with 14 bases separating them. Germline V gene data show CDR1 as SGHVS and CDR2 as FQNEAQ. The CDR3 DNA reads TGTGCCAGCAGCCCACGATGGCGGGACAATCAGCCCCAGCATTTT. Protein sequence: CASSPRWRDNQPQHF.